The clone carrying this TCR beta chain turned up a few times. Its cognate antigen is unknown. The entry originates in a study of T cells in localized non-small cell lung cancer. CDR1 and CDR2 (germline): SGHDT, YYEEEE. CDR3 length equals 15 residues. Unmatched junction bases numbered 7, after V lost 4 bases and J lost 2 bases. General observations from the study: In adjacent lung, a median around 57 of the top 100 tumor clones were found.

Assay: immunoSEQ multiplex PCR; the TCRdb copy retains only in-frame clones and omits some. The sample yields 30,000 to 35,000 clones, around 93% seen once. The chain combines TRBV5-6 with TRBJ2-3; TRBD1 matches at 7 bases. The clonotype originates from a female donor over 55 with stage I lung adenocarcinoma. The source was peripheral blood, collected before any cancer treatment. The CDR3 nucleotides are TGTGCCAGCAGCGCCGGGACAGAGCTCACAGATACGCAGTATTTT. Translating gives CASSAGTELTDTQYF.